The present T cell receptor beta chain was sequenced within a study of cytomegalovirus exposure and HLA in healthy donors. Findings and limits, study-wide: In vitro, a few CMV-associated chains proved specific for CMV antigens. Later work associated roughly 15,000 TCR beta sequences with HLA alleles at 0.05 false discovery rate.

The CDR3 consists of 17 residues. Germline V gives CDR1 SGHVS, CDR2 FNYEAQ. Unmatched junction bases numbered 8, after V lost 4 bases and J lost 0 bases. Concerning this clone: Its target is not known.

The PCR had 60 Vbeta and 13 Jbeta primers. Libraries were prepared by immunoSEQ multiplex PCR; TCRdb keeps only in-frame clonotypes and omits some of them. The sample includes approximately 200,000 clones, about 80% seen only once; the top ten take just over 2%. The J gene is TRBJ2-2, the V gene TRBV7-6; TRBD2 matches 7 bases. The sequence came from a woman younger than 35 in good health and CMV-seropositive. Specimen: PBMCs. CDR3 nucleotides: TGTGCCAGCAGCTCGTGGCGGGGGAGCACGAACACCGGGGAGCTGTTTTTT. Amino acids: CASSSWRGSTNTGELFF.